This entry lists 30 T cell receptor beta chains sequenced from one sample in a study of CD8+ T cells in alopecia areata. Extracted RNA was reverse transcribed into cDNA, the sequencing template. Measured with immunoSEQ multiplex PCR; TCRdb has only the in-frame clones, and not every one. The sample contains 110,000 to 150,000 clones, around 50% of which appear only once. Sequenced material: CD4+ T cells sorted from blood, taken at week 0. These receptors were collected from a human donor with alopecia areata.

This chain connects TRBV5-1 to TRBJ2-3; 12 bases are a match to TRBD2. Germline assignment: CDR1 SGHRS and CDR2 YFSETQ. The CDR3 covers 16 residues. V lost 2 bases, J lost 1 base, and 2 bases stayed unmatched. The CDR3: CASSFGLAGRTDTQYF. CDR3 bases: TGCGCCAGCAGCTTTGGACTAGCGGGACGCACAGATACGCAGTATTTT.

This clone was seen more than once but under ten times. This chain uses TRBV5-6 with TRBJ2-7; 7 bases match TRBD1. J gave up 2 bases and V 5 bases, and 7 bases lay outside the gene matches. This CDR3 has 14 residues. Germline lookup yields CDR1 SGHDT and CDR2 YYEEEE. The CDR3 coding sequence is TGTGCCAGCAGACGACAGGGAAACCCCTACGAGCAGTACTTC. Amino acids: CASRRQGNPYEQYF.

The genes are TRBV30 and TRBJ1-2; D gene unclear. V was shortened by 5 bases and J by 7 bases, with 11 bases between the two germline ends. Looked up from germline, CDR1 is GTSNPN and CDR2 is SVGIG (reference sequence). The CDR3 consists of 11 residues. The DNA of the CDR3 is TGTGCCTGGGGCGTAGGGAGTGGCTACACCTTC. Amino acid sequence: CAWGVGSGYTF.

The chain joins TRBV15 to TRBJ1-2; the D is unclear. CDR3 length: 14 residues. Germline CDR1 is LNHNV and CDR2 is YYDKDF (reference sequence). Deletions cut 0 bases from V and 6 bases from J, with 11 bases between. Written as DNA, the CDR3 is TGTGCCACCAGCAGAGATCTGGCAAGTCATGGCTACACCTTC. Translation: CATSRDLASHGYTF.

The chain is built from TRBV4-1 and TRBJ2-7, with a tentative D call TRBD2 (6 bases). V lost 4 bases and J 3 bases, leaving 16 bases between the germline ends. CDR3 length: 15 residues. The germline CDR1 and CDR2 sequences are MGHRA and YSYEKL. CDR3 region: CASSLWVRGNYEQYF. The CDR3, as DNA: TGCGCCAGCAGCCTTTGGGTTCGGGGGAACTACGAGCAGTACTTC.

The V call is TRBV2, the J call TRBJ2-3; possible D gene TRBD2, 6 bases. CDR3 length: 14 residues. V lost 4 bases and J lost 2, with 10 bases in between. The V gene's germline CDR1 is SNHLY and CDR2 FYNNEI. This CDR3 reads CASSAGTYTDTQYF. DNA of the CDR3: TGTGCCAGCAGTGCCGGGACTTACACAGATACGCAGTATTTT. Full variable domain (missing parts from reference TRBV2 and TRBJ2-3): EPEVTQTPSHQVTQMGQEVILRCVPISNHLYFYWYRQILGQKVEFLVSFYNNEISEKSEIFDDQFSVERPDGSNFTLKIRSTKLEDSAMYFCASSAGTYTDTQYFGPGTRLTVL.

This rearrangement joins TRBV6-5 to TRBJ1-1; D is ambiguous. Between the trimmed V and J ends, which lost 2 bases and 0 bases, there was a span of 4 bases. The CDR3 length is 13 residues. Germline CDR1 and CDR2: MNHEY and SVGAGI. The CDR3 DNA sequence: TGTGCCAGCAGTTACAGCATGAACACTGAAGCTTTCTTT. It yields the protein CASSYSMNTEAFF.

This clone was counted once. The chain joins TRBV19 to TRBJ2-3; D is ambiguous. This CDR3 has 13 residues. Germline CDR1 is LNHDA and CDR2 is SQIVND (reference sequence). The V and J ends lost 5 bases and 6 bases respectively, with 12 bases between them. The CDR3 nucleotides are TGTGCCAGTAGTGCCGACGGTTGGGATACGCAGTATTTT. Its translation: CASSADGWDTQYF.

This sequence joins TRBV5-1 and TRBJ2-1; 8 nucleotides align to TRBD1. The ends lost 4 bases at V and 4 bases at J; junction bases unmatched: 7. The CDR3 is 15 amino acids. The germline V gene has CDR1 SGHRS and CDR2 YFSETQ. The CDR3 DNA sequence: TGCGCCAGCAGCAAAGACAGGGGTCAATACAATGAGCAGTTCTTC. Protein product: CASSKDRGQYNEQFF.

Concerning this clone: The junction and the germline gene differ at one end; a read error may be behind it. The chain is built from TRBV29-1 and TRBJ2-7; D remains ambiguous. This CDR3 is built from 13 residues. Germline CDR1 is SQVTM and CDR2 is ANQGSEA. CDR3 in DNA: TGCAGCGCTGAAAACGACATGACCTACGAGCAGTACTTC. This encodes CSAENDMTYEQYF.

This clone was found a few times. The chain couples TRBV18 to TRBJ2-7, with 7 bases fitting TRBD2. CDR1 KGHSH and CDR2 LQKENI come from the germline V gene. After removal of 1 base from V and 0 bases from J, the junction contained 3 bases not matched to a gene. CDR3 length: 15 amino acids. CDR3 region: CASSPQGGSSYEQYF. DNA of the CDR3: TGTGCCAGCTCACCACAGGGAGGGAGCTCCTACGAGCAGTACTTC.

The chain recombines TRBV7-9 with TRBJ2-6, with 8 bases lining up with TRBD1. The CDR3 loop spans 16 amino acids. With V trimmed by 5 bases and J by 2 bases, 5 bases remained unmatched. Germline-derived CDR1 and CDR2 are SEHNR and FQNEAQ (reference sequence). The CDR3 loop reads CASSPGQGAGANVLTF. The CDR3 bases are TGTGCCAGCAGCCCAGGACAGGGTGCTGGGGCCAACGTCCTGACTTTC.

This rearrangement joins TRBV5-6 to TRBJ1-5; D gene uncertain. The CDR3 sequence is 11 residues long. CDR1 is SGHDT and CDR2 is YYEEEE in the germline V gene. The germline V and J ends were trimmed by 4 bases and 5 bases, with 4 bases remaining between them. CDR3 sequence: CASSVDQPQHF. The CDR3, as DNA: TGTGCCAGCAGCGTTGATCAGCCCCAGCATTTT.

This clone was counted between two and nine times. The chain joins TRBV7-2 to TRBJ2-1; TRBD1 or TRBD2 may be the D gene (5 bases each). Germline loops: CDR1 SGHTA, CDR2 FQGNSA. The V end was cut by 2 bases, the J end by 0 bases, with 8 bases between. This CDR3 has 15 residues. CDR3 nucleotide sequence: TGTGCCAGCAGCTTAAGGGGAGCCTCCTACAATGAGCAGTTCTTC. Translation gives CASSLRGASYNEQFF.

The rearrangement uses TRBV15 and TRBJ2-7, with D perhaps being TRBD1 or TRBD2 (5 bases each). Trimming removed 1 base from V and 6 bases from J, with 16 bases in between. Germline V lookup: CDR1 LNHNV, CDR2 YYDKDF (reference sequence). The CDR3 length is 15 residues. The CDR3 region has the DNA TGTGCCACCAGCAGAGCCGGGACGGAGAGGGCCGAGCAGTACTTC. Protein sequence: CATSRAGTERAEQYF. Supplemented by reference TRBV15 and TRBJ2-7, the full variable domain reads DAMVIQNPRYQVTQFGKPVTLSCSQTLNHNVMYWYQQKSSQAPKLLFHYYDKDFNNEADTPDNFQSRRPNTSFCFLDIRSPGLGDTAMYLCATSRAGTERAEQYFGPGTRLTVT.

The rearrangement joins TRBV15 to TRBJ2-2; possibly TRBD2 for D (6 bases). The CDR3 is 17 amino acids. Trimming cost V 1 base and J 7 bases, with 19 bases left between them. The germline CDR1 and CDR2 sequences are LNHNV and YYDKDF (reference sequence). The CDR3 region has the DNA TGTGCCACCAGCAGAGTCGTAATCCGGGACTCACGCGGGGAGCTGTTTTTT. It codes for CATSRVVIRDSRGELFF.

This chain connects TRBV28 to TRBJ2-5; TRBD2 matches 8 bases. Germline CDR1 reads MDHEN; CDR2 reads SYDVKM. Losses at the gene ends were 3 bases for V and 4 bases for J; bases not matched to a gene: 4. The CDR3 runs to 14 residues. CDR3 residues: CASSFGGAGETQYF. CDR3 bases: TGTGCCAGCAGTTTCGGGGGGGCCGGAGAGACCCAGTACTTC. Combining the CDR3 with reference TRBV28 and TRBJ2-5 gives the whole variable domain DVKVTQSSRYLVKRTGEKVFLECVQDMDHENMFWYRQDPGLGLRLIYFSYDVKMKEKGDIPEGYSVSREKKERFSLILESASTNQTSMYLCASSFGGAGETQYFGPGTRLLVL.

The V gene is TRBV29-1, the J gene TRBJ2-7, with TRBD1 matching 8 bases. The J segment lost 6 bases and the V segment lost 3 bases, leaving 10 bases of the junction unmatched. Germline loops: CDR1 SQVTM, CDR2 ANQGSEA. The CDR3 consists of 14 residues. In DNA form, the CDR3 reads TGCAGCGTTGAGGGGGGCAGGGGGCACGGCGAGCAGTACTTC. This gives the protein CSVEGGRGHGEQYF.

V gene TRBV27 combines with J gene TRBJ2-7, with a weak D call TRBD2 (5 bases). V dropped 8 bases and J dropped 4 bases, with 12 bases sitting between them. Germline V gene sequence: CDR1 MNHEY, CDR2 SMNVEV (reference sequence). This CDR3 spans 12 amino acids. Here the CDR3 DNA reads TGTGCCAGCGGACTTTACAAATACGAGCAGTACTTC. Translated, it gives CASGLYKYEQYF.

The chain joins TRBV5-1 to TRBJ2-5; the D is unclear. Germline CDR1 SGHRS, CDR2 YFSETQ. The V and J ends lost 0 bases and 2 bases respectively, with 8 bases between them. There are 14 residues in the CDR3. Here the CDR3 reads CASSLGNLQETQYF. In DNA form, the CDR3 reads TGCGCCAGCAGCTTGGGAAACTTACAAGAGACCCAGTACTTC.

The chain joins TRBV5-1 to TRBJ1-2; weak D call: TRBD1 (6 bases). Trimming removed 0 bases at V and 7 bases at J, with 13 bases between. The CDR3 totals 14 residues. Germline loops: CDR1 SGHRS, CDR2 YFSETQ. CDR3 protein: CASSLEGGDAGYTF. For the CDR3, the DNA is TGCGCCAGCAGCTTGGAGGGGGGTGACGCTGGCTACACCTTC.

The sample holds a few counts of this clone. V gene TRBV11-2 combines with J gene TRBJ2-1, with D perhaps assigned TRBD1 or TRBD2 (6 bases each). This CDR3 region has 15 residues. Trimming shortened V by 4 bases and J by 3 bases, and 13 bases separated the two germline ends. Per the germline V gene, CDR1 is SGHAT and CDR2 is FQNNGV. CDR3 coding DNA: TGTGCCAGCAGCTACCGGGGGCTCCTCTACAATGAGCAGTTCTTC. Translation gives CASSYRGLLYNEQFF. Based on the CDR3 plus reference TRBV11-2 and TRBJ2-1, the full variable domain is EAGVAQSPRYKIIEKRQSVAFWCNPISGHATLYWYQQILGQGPKLLIQFQNNGVVDDSQLPKDRFSAERLKGVDSTLKIQPAKLEDSAVYLCASSYRGLLYNEQFFGPGTRLTVL.

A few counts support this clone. The CDR3 coding sequence is TGTGCCAGCAGTGCGGAATCTGGGGCCCTTAATGAAAAACTGTTTTTT. It translates to CASSAESGALNEKLFF. The chain links TRBV2 to TRBJ1-4, with D maybe TRBD1 (5 bases). V lost 4 bases and J lost 4, with 16 bases in between. The CDR3 sequence is 16 residues long. Germline CDR1 SNHLY, CDR2 FYNNEI.

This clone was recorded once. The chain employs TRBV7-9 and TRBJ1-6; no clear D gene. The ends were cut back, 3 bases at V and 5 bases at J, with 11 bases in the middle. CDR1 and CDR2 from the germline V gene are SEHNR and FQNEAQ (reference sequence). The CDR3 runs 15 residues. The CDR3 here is CASSLWRGNNSPLHF. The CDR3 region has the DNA TGTGCCAGCAGCTTGTGGCGCGGGAATAATTCACCCCTCCACTTT.

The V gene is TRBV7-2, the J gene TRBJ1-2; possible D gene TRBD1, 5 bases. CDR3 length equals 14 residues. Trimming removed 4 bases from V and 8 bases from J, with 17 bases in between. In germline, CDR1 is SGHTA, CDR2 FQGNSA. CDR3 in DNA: TGTGCCAGCAGCTCCGGGGGGATCCTTGGCGGCTACACCTTC. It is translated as CASSSGGILGGYTF.

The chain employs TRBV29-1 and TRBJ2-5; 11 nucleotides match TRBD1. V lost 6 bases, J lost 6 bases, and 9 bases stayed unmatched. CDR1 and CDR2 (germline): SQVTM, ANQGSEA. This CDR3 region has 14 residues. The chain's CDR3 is CSVWWTGGFKTQYF. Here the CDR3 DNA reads TGCAGCGTATGGTGGACAGGGGGCTTTAAGACCCAGTACTTC.

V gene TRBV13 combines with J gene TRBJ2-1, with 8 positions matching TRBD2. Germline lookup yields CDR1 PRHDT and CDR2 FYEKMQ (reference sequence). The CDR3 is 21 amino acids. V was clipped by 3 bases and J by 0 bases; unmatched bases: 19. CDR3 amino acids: CASSLVARVTSGLSSYNEQFF. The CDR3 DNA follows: TGTGCCAGCAGCTTGGTCGCACGGGTAACTAGCGGATTGAGCTCCTACAATGAGCAGTTCTTC.

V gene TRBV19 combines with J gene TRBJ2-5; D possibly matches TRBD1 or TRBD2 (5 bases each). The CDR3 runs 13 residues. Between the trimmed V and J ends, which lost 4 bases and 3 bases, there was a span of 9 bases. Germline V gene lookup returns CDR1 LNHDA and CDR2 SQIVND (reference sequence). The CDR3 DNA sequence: TGTGCCAGTAGTAAGGGACGTAAAGAGACCCAGTACTTC. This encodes CASSKGRKETQYF. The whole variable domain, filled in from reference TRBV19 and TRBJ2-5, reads DGGITQSPKYLFRKEGQNVTLSCEQNLNHDAMYWYRQDPGQGLRLIYYSQIVNDFQKGDIAEGYSVSREKKESFPLTVTSAQKNPTAFYLCASSKGRKETQYFGPGTRLLVL.

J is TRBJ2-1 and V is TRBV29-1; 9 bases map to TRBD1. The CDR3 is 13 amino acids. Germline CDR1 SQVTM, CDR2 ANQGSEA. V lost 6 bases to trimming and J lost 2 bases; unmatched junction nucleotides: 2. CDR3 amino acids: CSVRDRAYNEQFF. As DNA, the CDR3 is TGCAGCGTAAGGGACAGGGCCTACAATGAGCAGTTCTTC.

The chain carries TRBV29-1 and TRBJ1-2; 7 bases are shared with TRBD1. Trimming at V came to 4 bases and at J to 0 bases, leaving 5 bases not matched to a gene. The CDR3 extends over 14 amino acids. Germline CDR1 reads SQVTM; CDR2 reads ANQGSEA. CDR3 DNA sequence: TGCAGCGTTGTAGGGACAGCTTCTAACTATGGCTACACCTTC. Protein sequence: CSVVGTASNYGYTF.